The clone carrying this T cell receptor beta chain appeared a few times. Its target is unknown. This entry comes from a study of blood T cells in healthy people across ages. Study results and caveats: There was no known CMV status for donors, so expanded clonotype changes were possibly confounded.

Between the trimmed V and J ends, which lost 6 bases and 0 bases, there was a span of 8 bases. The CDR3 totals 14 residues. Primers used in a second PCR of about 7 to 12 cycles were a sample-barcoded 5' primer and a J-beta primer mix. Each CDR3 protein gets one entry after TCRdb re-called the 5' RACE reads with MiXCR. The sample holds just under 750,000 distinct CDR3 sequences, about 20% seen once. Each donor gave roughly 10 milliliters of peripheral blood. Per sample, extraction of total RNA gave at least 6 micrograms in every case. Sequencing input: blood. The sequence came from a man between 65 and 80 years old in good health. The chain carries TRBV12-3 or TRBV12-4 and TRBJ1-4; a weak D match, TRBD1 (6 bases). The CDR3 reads CASRGQSTNEKLFF. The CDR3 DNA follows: TGTGCCAGCAGAGGACAGTCAACTAATGAAAAACTGTTTTTT.